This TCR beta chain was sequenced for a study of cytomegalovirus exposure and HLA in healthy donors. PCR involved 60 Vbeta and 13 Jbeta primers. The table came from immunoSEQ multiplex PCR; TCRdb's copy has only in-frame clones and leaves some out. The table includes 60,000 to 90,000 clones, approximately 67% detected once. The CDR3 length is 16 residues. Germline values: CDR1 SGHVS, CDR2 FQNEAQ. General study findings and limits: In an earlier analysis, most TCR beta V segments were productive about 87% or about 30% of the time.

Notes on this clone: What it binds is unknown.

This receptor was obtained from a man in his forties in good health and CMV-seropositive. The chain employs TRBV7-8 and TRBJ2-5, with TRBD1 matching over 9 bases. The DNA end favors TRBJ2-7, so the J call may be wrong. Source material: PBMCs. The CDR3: CASSFKGQGISYEQYF. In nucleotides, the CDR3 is TGTGCCAGCAGCTTCAAGGGACAGGGAATTTCGTACGAGCAGTACTTC.